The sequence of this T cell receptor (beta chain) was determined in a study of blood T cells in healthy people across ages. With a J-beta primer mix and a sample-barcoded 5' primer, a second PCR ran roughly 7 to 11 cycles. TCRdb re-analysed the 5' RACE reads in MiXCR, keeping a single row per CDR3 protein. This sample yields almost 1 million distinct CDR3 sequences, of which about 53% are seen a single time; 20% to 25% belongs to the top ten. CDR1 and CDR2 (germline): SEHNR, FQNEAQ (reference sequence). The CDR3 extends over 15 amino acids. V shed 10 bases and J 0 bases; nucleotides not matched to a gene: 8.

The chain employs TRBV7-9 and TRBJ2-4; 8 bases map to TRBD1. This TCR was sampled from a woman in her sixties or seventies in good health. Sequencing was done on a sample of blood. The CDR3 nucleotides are TGTGCCACCGGGGACAGGATCCTAGCCAAAAACATTCAGTACTTC. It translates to CATGDRILAKNIQYF.